This T cell receptor beta chain was identified during a study of blood T cell repertoires in COVID-19. Study at large: Collection of acute and convalescent COVID-19 samples took place in the United States, Italy and Spain. The analysed material was cDNA or gDNA that came from T cells, B-cell-depleted T cells, or PBMCs.

Authors' methods: Reference gene primer amplification gave nucleated cell count estimates. TCRdb's copy holds only in-frame clones and misses some; the assay was immunoSEQ multiplex PCR. D and trimming come from the DNA, and the V and J calls and clone size come from that table. This table holds some 210,000 clones, around 82% found once. The CDR3 is made up of 16 amino acids. The junction had 8 bases not matched to a gene; V was cut back by 3 bases and J by 1 base. The germline CDR1 and CDR2 sequences are MNHEY and SVGEGT. Sequenced: peripheral blood. This TCR was sampled from a middle-aged woman with acute or convalescent COVID-19. V usage is TRBV6-2 or TRBV6-3 and J usage is TRBJ1-1, with 7 positions matching TRBD1. CDR3 residues: CASSYGDRGSNTEAFF. In DNA form, the CDR3 reads TGTGCCAGCAGTTATGGGGACAGAGGGTCGAACACTGAAGCTTTCTTT.